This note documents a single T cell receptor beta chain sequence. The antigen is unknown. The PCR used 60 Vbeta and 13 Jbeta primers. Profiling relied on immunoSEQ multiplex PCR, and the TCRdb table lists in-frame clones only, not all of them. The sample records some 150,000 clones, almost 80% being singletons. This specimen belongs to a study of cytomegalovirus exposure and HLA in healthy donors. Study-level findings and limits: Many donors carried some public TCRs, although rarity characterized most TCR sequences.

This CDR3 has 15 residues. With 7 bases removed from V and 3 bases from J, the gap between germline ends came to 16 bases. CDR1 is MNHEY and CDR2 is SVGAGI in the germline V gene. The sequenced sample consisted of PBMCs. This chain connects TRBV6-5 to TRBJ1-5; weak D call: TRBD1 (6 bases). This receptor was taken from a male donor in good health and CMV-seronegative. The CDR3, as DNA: TGTGCCAGCAATCCCAGGGGACCGTCCAATCAGCCCCAGCATTTT. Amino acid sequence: CASNPRGPSNQPQHF.